This TCR beta chain was found in a study of a mutant IDH1 vaccine in newly diagnosed glioma. Looking at the study overall: Standard pretreatment was either radiotherapy, temozolomide, or, for most, radiochemotherapy with temozolomide. Findings and limits, study-wide: Pseudoprogression seemed unlinked to shifts in top peripheral T cell clonotypes. Patients showed vaccine-induced immune responses at a rate of roughly 93%.

The time point: baseline, week 1 (first vaccination visit). This sample's treatment: pre-vaccination baseline after standard-of-care therapy. Newly diagnosed WHO grade 3 or 4 IDH1-mutant, ATRX-lost astrocytomas were identified in the donors. Trimming removed 4 bases from V and 1 base from J; junction bases left unmatched: 6. The V gene's germline CDR1 is SGHTA and CDR2 FQGTGA. CDR3 size: 16 residues. Assay used: immunoSEQ multiplex PCR; TCRdb lists only in-frame clones, some missing. The sample holds over 75,000 clones; 80% are singletons and the top ten take around 7.5%. For this clone: Its antigen is unknown.

The V call is TRBV7-3, the J call TRBJ2-3; 9 nucleotides match TRBD2. This receptor was identified in a man aged 40-50 years with glioma. This specimen consisted of PBMCs, obtained from a glioma patient treated with radiotherapy, temozolomide or both. This chain's CDR3 is CASSSPGTSRTDTQYF. CDR3 sequence (DNA): TGTGCCAGCAGCTCACCCGGGACTAGCCGCACAGATACGCAGTATTTT.